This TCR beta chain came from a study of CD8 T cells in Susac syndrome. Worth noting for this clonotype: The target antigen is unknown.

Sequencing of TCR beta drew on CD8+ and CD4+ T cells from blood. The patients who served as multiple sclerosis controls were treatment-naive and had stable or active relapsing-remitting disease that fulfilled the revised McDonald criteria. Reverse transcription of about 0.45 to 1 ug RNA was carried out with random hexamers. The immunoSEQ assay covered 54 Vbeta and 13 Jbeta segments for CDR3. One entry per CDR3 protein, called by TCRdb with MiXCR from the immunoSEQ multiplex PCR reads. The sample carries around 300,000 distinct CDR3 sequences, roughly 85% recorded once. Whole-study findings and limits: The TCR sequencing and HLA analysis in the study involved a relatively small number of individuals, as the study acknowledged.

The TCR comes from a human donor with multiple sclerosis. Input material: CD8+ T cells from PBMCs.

CDR3 coding DNA: TGTGCCAGTAGTCTTGGGACAGGGCTCACTGAAGCTTTCTTT. As protein: CASSLGTGLTEAFF. The J gene is TRBJ1-1, the V gene TRBV19, with 9 bases that match TRBD1. With 5 bases clipped from V and 4 bases from J, the junction kept 5 bases outside the gene matches. Looked up from germline, CDR1 is LNHDA and CDR2 is SQIVND (reference sequence). The CDR3 covers 14 residues.